This T cell receptor (beta chain) was recorded in a study of shared clonotypes between healthy human individuals. CDR1 SEHNR and CDR2 FQNEAQ come from the germline V gene (reference sequence). The CDR3 extends over 17 amino acids. Trimming took 5 bases from V and 0 from J, leaving 17 bases between them. The data were produced by immunoSEQ multiplex PCR, yet TCRdb's version contains in-frame clones alone and is incomplete. Among roughly 550,000 clones listed, over 95% were seen once. CD45RO-negative, CCR7-positively selected cells formed the naive CD8 fraction, excluding terminally differentiated effector memory CD45RA+ cells.

The TCR originated in a woman in her 30s in good health. This rearrangement joins TRBV7-9 to TRBJ2-1; no definite D call. The specimen was naive CD8+ T cells sorted from blood. CDR3 residues: CASSPPPVVRSYNEQFF. CDR3 nucleotides: TGTGCCAGCAGCCCCCCTCCGGTTGTCCGCTCCTACAATGAGCAGTTCTTC.